This entry lists 2 T cell receptor beta chains sequenced from one sample in a study of blood T cell repertoires in COVID-19. Assay used: immunoSEQ multiplex PCR; TCRdb lists only in-frame clones, some missing. Of about 210,000 clones in the sample, 82% were seen once. Specimen: peripheral blood. These receptors were collected from a woman in her sixties with COVID-19, enrolled during active disease.

The chain couples TRBV28 to TRBJ1-5; D is unclear. V lost 7 bases and J lost 0, with 22 bases in between. CDR3 length: 18 amino acids. The V gene's germline CDR1 is MDHEN and CDR2 SYDVKM. The CDR3, as DNA: TGTGCCAGCACCCCCCCTGGTTATGGGCAGCATAGCAATCAGCCCCAGCATTTT. This translates into CASTPPGYGQHSNQPQHF. The full variable domain, in which reference TRBV28 and TRBJ1-5 provide the parts outside the CDR3, is DVKVTQSSRYLVKRTGEKVFLECVQDMDHENMFWYRQDPGLGLRLIYFSYDVKMKEKGDIPEGYSVSREKKERFSLILESASTNQTSMYLCASTPPGYGQHSNQPQHFGDGTRLSIL.

The CDR3 reads CASSSQTGGSGELFF. CDR3 bases: TGCGCCAGCAGCTCCCAGACAGGGGGCTCCGGGGAGCTGTTTTTT. The chain has TRBV5-1 and TRBJ2-2, with TRBD1 matching 10 bases. The V and J ends lost 3 bases and 6 bases, in that order; junction bases with no gene match: 5. Germline CDR1 and CDR2: SGHRS and YFSETQ. This CDR3 has 15 amino acids. Supplemented by reference TRBV5-1 and TRBJ2-2, the full variable domain reads KAGVTQTPRYLIKTRGQQVTLSCSPISGHRSVSWYQQTPGQGLQFLFEYFSETQRNKGNFPGRFSGRQFSNSRSEMNVSTLELGDSALYLCASSSQTGGSGELFFGEGSRLTVL.